The 27 T cell receptor beta chains presented below share a single source sample, sequenced in a study of blood T cell repertoires in COVID-19. Sequenced by immunoSEQ multiplex PCR; TCRdb stores in-frame clones only, minus some. The repertoire holds about 98,000 clones, approximately 82% seen once, with under 13% in the top ten. Sequenced: peripheral blood. All receptors derive from a man between 65 and 85 years old with active or convalescent COVID-19.

The J gene is TRBJ1-1, the V gene TRBV11-2; 10 bases match TRBD1. V lost 4 bases, J lost 10 bases, and 0 bases stayed unmatched. The germline gives CDR1 SGHAT, CDR2 FQNNGV. The CDR3 has 11 amino acids. The CDR3 DNA is TGTGCCAGCAGCTGGGACAGGGGAGCTTTCTTT. Residues: CASSWDRGAFF.

The chain combines TRBV3-1 (or the pseudogene TRBV3-2) with TRBJ1-4, with TRBD1 identical over 7 bases. This CDR3 region has 16 residues. V was pared by 0 bases and J by 8 bases, with 9 bases of the junction left unmatched. The V gene's germline CDR1 is LGHDT and CDR2 YNNKEL (reference sequence). The CDR3 spells CASSQDSTGKSEKLFF. The CDR3 nucleotides are TGTGCCAGCAGCCAAGATTCGACAGGGAAGAGCGAAAAACTGTTTTTT.

The V and J genes are TRBV20-1 and TRBJ2-5; TRBD1 is a possible D gene (5 bases). Per germline, CDR1 DFQATT and CDR2 SNEGSKA (reference sequence). The CDR3 contains 12 residues. With 3 bases removed from V and 5 bases from J, the gap between germline ends came to 10 bases. CDR3 coding DNA: TGCAGTGCTAGTTGGGGCGTGGAGACCCAGTACTTC. Protein product: CSASWGVETQYF.

The rearrangement links TRBV10-2 to TRBJ2-3; maybe TRBD1 (6 bases). V shed 8 bases and J shed 0 bases, with 12 bases lying between them. CDR1 is WSHSY, CDR2 SAAADI, per germline. This CDR3 is 14 amino acids long. The CDR3 DNA reads as TGCGCCAGCCGGGACACACTGAGCACAGATACGCAGTATTTT. It encodes CASRDTLSTDTQYF.

In this sample, this clone turned up a few times. This chain connects TRBV7-6 to TRBJ1-4, with a tentative D call TRBD1 (6 bases). CDR1 is SGHVS, CDR2 FNYEAQ, per germline. Trimming left V 5 bases short and J 0 bases short, with 13 bases between. The CDR3 runs 16 residues. The CDR3 is CASSTLAGATNEKLFF. CDR3 bases: TGTGCCAGCAGCACGCTTGCAGGGGCAACTAATGAAAAACTGTTTTTT.

The rearrangement uses TRBV30 and TRBJ1-3; the D is unclear. This CDR3 spans 14 amino acids. CDR1 and CDR2 (germline): GTSNPN, SVGIG (reference sequence). Trimming shortened V by 5 bases and J by 0 bases, and 11 bases separated the two germline ends. In DNA, the CDR3 is TGTGCCTGGGGGGTCGAGTTCTCTGGAAACACCATATATTTT. This translates into CAWGVEFSGNTIYF.

The rearrangement joins TRBV6-5 to TRBJ2-2; 10 positions match TRBD1. The length of the CDR3 is 15 residues. Per the germline V gene, CDR1 is MNHEY and CDR2 is SVGAGI. Germline trimming cut 6 bases from V and 3 bases from J; bases unmatched to any gene: 4. The CDR3 here is CASRRTGGYTGELFF. The CDR3 region has the DNA TGTGCCAGCAGACGGACAGGGGGGTACACCGGGGAGCTGTTTTTT.

The CDR3 nucleotides are TGTGCCAGCGCACTGGAGTACGAGCAGTACTTC. Translated, it gives CASALEYEQYF. The chain has TRBV6-5 and TRBJ2-7; D not certain. The CDR3 contains 11 residues. Germline V gene data show CDR1 as MNHEY and CDR2 as SVGAGI. V lost 8 bases and J lost 4, with 9 bases in between.

The chain employs TRBV4-3 and TRBJ1-2; the D is unclear. CDR1 is LGHNA and CDR2 is YSLEER in the germline V gene. The germline V and J ends were trimmed by 0 bases and 6 bases, with 14 bases remaining between them. This CDR3 has 15 residues. CDR3 sequence: CASSQDRPASDGYTF. CDR3 coding DNA: TGCGCCAGCAGCCAAGATCGCCCCGCCTCAGATGGCTACACCTTC.

The rearrangement uses TRBV18 and TRBJ2-3; a possible D gene is TRBD2 (6 bases). CDR3 length equals 13 residues. The V gene's germline CDR1 is KGHSH and CDR2 LQKENI. Trimming removed 3 bases from V and 6 bases from J, with 10 bases in between. The CDR3 sequence is CASSPEGSDTQYF. CDR3 coding DNA: TGTGCCAGCTCACCGGAGGGCTCGGATACGCAGTATTTT. Based on the CDR3 plus reference TRBV18 and TRBJ2-3, the full variable domain is NAGVMQNPRHLVRRRGQEARLRCSPMKGHSHVYWYRQLPEEGLKFMVYLQKENIIDESGMPKERFSAEFPKEGPSILRIQQVVRGDSAAYFCASSPEGSDTQYFGPGTRLTVL.

The V gene is TRBV11-3, the J gene TRBJ2-2; 11 nucleotides match TRBD1. Germline lookup yields CDR1 SGHNT and CDR2 YENEEA. The CDR3 has 16 residues. The ends lost 3 bases at V and 7 bases at J; junction bases unmatched: 7. The CDR3 reads CASSFRDRGEVGELFF. Written as DNA, the CDR3 is TGTGCCAGCAGCTTTCGGGACAGGGGGGAGGTCGGGGAGCTGTTTTTT.

This clone appeared a few times. J is TRBJ2-5 and V is TRBV20-1; 11 bases line up with TRBD2. CDR1 DFQATT and CDR2 SNEGSKA come from the germline V gene (reference sequence). Losses at the gene ends were 3 bases for V and 4 bases for J; bases not matched to a gene: 4. The CDR3 extends over 14 amino acids. The CDR3 here is CSASLAGGRETQYF. The CDR3 region has the DNA TGCAGTGCTAGTTTAGCGGGGGGGCGAGAGACCCAGTACTTC.

The chain couples TRBV4-2 to TRBJ1-2; D remains ambiguous. The V and J ends lost 4 bases and 3 bases respectively, with 15 bases between them. The CDR3 length is 15 residues. Germline CDR1 and CDR2: LGHNA and YNFKEQ. CDR3 region: CASSPESGEHYGYTF. In nucleotides, the CDR3 is TGTGCCAGCAGCCCTGAGTCGGGTGAACACTATGGCTACACCTTC.

The chain links TRBV21-1 to TRBJ2-7; TRBD2 was called by the table and not checked on the DNA. TRBV21-1 is classified as a pseudogene. This CDR3 has 13 amino acids. CDR3 in DNA: TGTGCCAGCAGCAGAGCGACTTCCTACGAGCAGTACTTC. It is translated as CASSRATSYEQYF.

The chain joins TRBV20-1 to TRBJ1-2, with D perhaps matching TRBD1 (6 bases). The V gene's germline CDR1 is DFQATT and CDR2 SNEGSKA (reference sequence). V lost 6 bases and J 5 bases, leaving 10 bases between the germline ends. CDR3 length equals 11 residues. As DNA, the CDR3 is TGCAGTGCAACGGACAGATATGGCTACACCTTC. The encoded protein is CSATDRYGYTF.

The rearrangement joins TRBV6-5 to TRBJ2-7, with TRBD2 matching 7 bases. This CDR3 comprises 13 residues. CDR1 is MNHEY and CDR2 is SVGAGI in the germline V gene. V lost 5 bases, J lost 2 bases, and 3 bases stayed unmatched. The DNA for the CDR3 is TGTGCCAGCAGTAGGGCGGGGGCCTACGAGCAGTACTTC. Amino acid sequence: CASSRAGAYEQYF.

The V call is TRBV11-2, the J call TRBJ2-5; 14 nucleotides match TRBD2. With V trimmed by 8 bases and J by 0 bases, 8 bases remained unmatched. CDR1 is SGHAT and CDR2 is FQNNGV in the germline V gene. The CDR3 spans 17 residues. For the CDR3, the DNA is TGTGCCAGCTCCGAAGGACTAGCGGGGGGACACCAAGAGACCCAGTACTTC. Encoded protein: CASSEGLAGGHQETQYF.

V usage is TRBV11-3 and J usage is TRBJ2-1, with D perhaps matching TRBD1 (5 bases). The germline gives CDR1 SGHNT, CDR2 YENEEA. V was pared by 3 bases and J by 7 bases, with 19 bases between. The CDR3 contains 16 residues. The CDR3 region has the DNA TGTGCCAGCAGCTTGGGGCGCGTCAGGCTTTCGAATGAGCAGTTCTTC. Translating gives CASSLGRVRLSNEQFF.

The chain has TRBV5-6 and TRBJ2-3; no reliable D call. Germline V lookup: CDR1 SGHDT, CDR2 YYEEEE. Trimming shortened V by 4 bases and J by 4 bases, and 13 bases separated the two germline ends. CDR3 length equals 14 residues. The CDR3 reads CASSNPSEADTQYF. DNA for the CDR3: TGTGCCAGCAGCAACCCCTCCGAGGCAGATACGCAGTATTTT.

V usage is TRBV10-3 and J usage is TRBJ1-5, with a tentative D call TRBD1 (5 bases). V lost 4 bases and J lost 0, with 10 bases in between. The CDR3 totals 15 residues. Germline values: CDR1 ENHRY, CDR2 SYGVKD. The CDR3 loop is CAISAADSSNQPQHF. The DNA of the CDR3 is TGTGCCATCAGTGCCGCAGACAGTAGCAATCAGCCCCAGCATTTT.

This clone was detected only a few times. This chain links TRBV6-7 with TRBJ1-4, with D possibly TRBD1 on 6 matching bases. TRBV6-7 is treated as an ORF (open reading frame) with a function not yet certain. Trimming removed 7 bases from V and 4 bases from J, with 13 bases in between. The CDR3 length is 14 residues. CDR3 nucleotide sequence: TGTGCCAGCACCAACAGGGTCTATAATGAAAAACTGTTTTTT. This encodes CASTNRVYNEKLFF.

A single count supports this clone. This chain links TRBV5-1 with TRBJ2-3, with D possibly being TRBD2 (5 bases). Between the trimmed V and J ends, which lost 0 bases and 1 base, there was a span of 9 bases. The germline V gene has CDR1 SGHRS and CDR2 YFSETQ. This CDR3 has 15 amino acids. The CDR3: CASSLDASRTDTQYF. CDR3 DNA: TGCGCCAGCAGCTTGGATGCTAGCCGCACAGATACGCAGTATTTT.

V gene TRBV7-2 combines with J gene TRBJ2-2; D is perhaps TRBD1 (6 bases). From germline, CDR1 is SGHTA and CDR2 FQGNSA. CDR3 size: 15 residues. The germline V and J ends were trimmed by 5 bases and 2 bases, with 12 bases remaining between them. The CDR3 is CASSPWGTNTGELFF. DNA of the CDR3: TGTGCCAGCAGCCCCTGGGGGACAAACACCGGGGAGCTGTTTTTT. Full variable domain (missing parts from reference TRBV7-2 and TRBJ2-2): GAGVSQSPSNKVTEKGKDVELRCDPISGHTALYWYRQSLGQGLEFLIYFQGNSAPDKSGLPSDRFSAERTGGSVSTLTIQRTQQEDSAVYLCASSPWGTNTGELFFGEGSRLTVL.

This chain joins TRBV24-1 and TRBJ2-1; TRBD1 agrees at 9 bases. V lost 4 bases and J lost 12; bases outside the gene matches: 9. The CDR3 extends over 14 amino acids. Germline assignment: CDR1 KGHDR and CDR2 SFDVKD. Here the CDR3 DNA reads TGTGCCACCAGTGACCCGAATGGACAGGGGATGCAGTTCTTC. Protein sequence: CATSDPNGQGMQFF.

The chain uses TRBV6-5 and TRBJ2-6; D not resolved. Germline V gene lookup returns CDR1 MNHEY and CDR2 SVGAGI. CDR3 size: 14 residues. V dropped 10 bases and J dropped 3 bases, with 13 bases sitting between them. The CDR3 sequence is CATHSFGGANVLTF. The CDR3 region has the DNA TGTGCCACCCACTCGTTTGGTGGGGCCAACGTCCTGACTTTC.

The chain uses TRBV15 and TRBJ1-2; D remains unclear. V lost 0 bases to trimming and J lost 7 bases, with 6 bases between them. This CDR3 comprises 12 residues. From germline, CDR1 is LNHNV and CDR2 YYDKDF (reference sequence). The CDR3 loop reads CATSRDVGGYTF. CDR3 nucleotide sequence: TGTGCCACCAGCAGAGATGTCGGTGGCTACACCTTC.

The count of this clone is one. This chain joins TRBV4-2 and TRBJ1-5; a possible D gene is TRBD1 (5 bases). From germline, CDR1 is LGHNA and CDR2 YNFKEQ. V was pared by 0 bases and J by 2 bases, with 8 bases between. This CDR3 is 15 amino acids long. CDR3: CASSQDAGGNQPQHF. DNA of the CDR3: TGTGCCAGCAGCCAAGATGCGGGGGGCAATCAGCCCCAGCATTTT.